The 14 T cell receptor beta chains below were found in one sample sequenced in a study of blood T cell repertoires in COVID-19. Measured with immunoSEQ multiplex PCR; TCRdb has only the in-frame clones, and not every one. The sample lists 250,000 or so clones; around 81% were seen once. Specimen: peripheral blood. These receptors all come from a man aged 30 to 45 who had recovered from COVID-19.

The gene calls are TRBV9 and TRBJ1-1, with 7 bases aligning to TRBD1. This CDR3 is built from 14 residues. The V and J ends lost 4 bases and 4 bases, in that order; junction bases with no gene match: 7. Germline CDR1 SGDLS, CDR2 YYNGEE. In DNA form, the CDR3 reads TGTGCCAGCAGCACGACAGGGTTGAGCACTGAAGCTTTCTTT. Encoded protein: CASSTTGLSTEAFF.

The rearrangement links TRBV19 to TRBJ2-3, with 12 bases fitting TRBD2. The germline V gene encodes CDR1 LNHDA and CDR2 SQIVND (reference sequence). This CDR3 spans 18 amino acids. J lost 0 bases, V lost 4 bases, and 8 bases had no gene match. The CDR3 DNA reads TGTGCCAGTAGTACTACTAGCGGGGGGTCATCTAGCACAGATACGCAGTATTTT. It is translated as CASSTTSGGSSSTDTQYF.

This rearrangement joins TRBV5-1 to TRBJ2-4; 10 positions match TRBD2. The CDR3 is made up of 13 amino acids. Germline loops: CDR1 SGHRS, CDR2 YFSETQ. V trimming: 5 bases; J trimming: 5 bases; junction bases outside the gene matches: 1. CDR3 region: CASRLAGENIQYF. Written as DNA, the CDR3 is TGCGCCAGCAGGCTAGCGGGGGAAAACATTCAGTACTTC.

J is TRBJ2-2 and V is TRBV5-1; weak D call: TRBD1 (6 bases). CDR1 is SGHRS and CDR2 is YFSETQ in the germline V gene. This CDR3 has 13 residues. Trimming removed 4 bases from V and 7 bases from J, with 11 bases in between. The CDR3 here is CASSPTGNGELFF. DNA for the CDR3: TGCGCCAGCAGCCCTACAGGGAACGGGGAGCTGTTTTTT.

This clone has only a few counts. The gene calls are TRBV28 and TRBJ1-4; D remains ambiguous. The CDR3 is 15 residues long. Trimming left V 7 bases short and J 8 bases short, with 20 bases between. From germline, CDR1 is MDHEN and CDR2 SYDVKM. CDR3 nucleotide sequence: TGTGCCAGCACTAAGAAGGAAGGGAGCTTAGAAAAACTGTTTTTT. Translation: CASTKKEGSLEKLFF.

The chain is built from TRBV19 and TRBJ2-4, with a possible D match to TRBD2 (5 bases). Germline-derived CDR1 and CDR2 are LNHDA and SQIVND (reference sequence). V gave up 1 base and J gave up 0 bases, with 16 bases separating them. This CDR3 is 18 amino acids long. CDR3 DNA: TGTGCCAGTAGTATAGGAGGAGGAAGCCGGTTAGCCAAAAACATTCAGTACTTC. Its translation: CASSIGGGSRLAKNIQYF. The full variable domain, with the rest looked up from reference TRBV19 and TRBJ2-4, is DGGITQSPKYLFRKEGQNVTLSCEQNLNHDAMYWYRQDPGQGLRLIYYSQIVNDFQKGDIAEGYSVSREKKESFPLTVTSAQKNPTAFYLCASSIGGGSRLAKNIQYFGAGTRLSVL.

The gene calls are TRBV5-4 and TRBJ2-3, with D perhaps matching TRBD1 (6 bases). The CDR3 totals 13 residues. V was clipped by 3 bases and J by 4 bases, with 9 bases between them. Looked up from germline, CDR1 is SGHNT and CDR2 is YYREEE (reference sequence). CDR3 region: CASSSKGADTQYF. In DNA form, the CDR3 reads TGTGCCAGCAGCTCTAAGGGGGCAGATACGCAGTATTTT.

In this sample, this clone turned up a few times. This chain links TRBV7-9 with TRBJ2-6; D call uncertain. The CDR3 extends over 15 amino acids. Looked up from germline, CDR1 is SEHNR and CDR2 is FQNEAQ (reference sequence). V gave up 5 bases and J gave up 0 bases, with 8 bases separating them. The CDR3 loop is CASSPIYSGANVLTF. Written as DNA, the CDR3 is TGTGCCAGCAGCCCGATCTACTCTGGGGCCAACGTCCTGACTTTC.

This clone was seen ten or more times. The chain recombines TRBV27 with TRBJ1-5, with a possible D match to TRBD1 (5 bases). The CDR3 covers 12 residues. Germline V lookup: CDR1 MNHEY, CDR2 SMNVEV (reference sequence). The V end was cut by 8 bases, the J end by 3 bases, with 8 bases between. Written as DNA, the CDR3 is TGTGCCAGCGGACAAAACAATCAGCCCCAGCATTTT. Translation gives CASGQNNQPQHF.

The chain employs TRBV7-6 and TRBJ1-6; no clear D. This CDR3 spans 17 amino acids. V shed 1 base and J shed 2 bases, with 12 bases lying between them. Germline CDR1 SGHVS, CDR2 FNYEAQ. In DNA form, the CDR3 reads TGTGCCAGCAGCTTAGGAGGGCCGGGAACCTATAATTCACCCCTCCACTTT. As protein: CASSLGGPGTYNSPLHF.

The chain uses TRBV9 and TRBJ1-5, with D possibly matching TRBD1 (5 bases). Germline CDR1 SGDLS, CDR2 YYNGEE. CDR3 length: 14 residues. Trimming stripped 6 bases from V and 3 bases from J, with 13 bases between. CDR3 sequence (DNA): TGTGCCAGCAACCTAGGGGATTCCAATCAGCCCCAGCATTTT. It translates to CASNLGDSNQPQHF. The full variable domain, with the rest looked up from reference TRBV9 and TRBJ1-5, is DSGVTQTPKHLITATGQRVTLRCSPRSGDLSVYWYQQSLDQGLQFLIQYYNGEERAKGNILERFSAQQFPDLHSELNLSSLELGDSALYFCASNLGDSNQPQHFGDGTRLSIL.

V is TRBV11-2 and J is TRBJ1-1, with TRBD1 matching over 7 bases. The CDR3 extends over 14 amino acids. J lost 3 bases, V lost 5 bases, and 6 bases had no gene match. Germline CDR1 and CDR2: SGHAT and FQNNGV. CDR3 nucleotides: TGTGCCAGCAGCCGAATCAGGGGGGACACTGAAGCTTTCTTT. It yields the protein CASSRIRGDTEAFF.

The chain joins TRBV7-9 to TRBJ1-2; 10 nucleotides align to TRBD1. This CDR3 is 17 amino acids long. Looked up from germline, CDR1 is SEHNR and CDR2 is FQNEAQ (reference sequence). Unmatched junction bases numbered 13, after V lost 5 bases and J lost 4 bases. CDR3 DNA sequence: TGTGCCAGCAGCCCCCGGGACAGGGGATTTCGTGGCTATGGCTACACCTTC. Its protein product is CASSPRDRGFRGYGYTF. Looking up the rest from reference TRBV7-9 and TRBJ1-2 gives the full variable domain: DTGVSQNPRHKITKRGQNVTFRCDPISEHNRLYWYRQTLGQGPEFLTYFQNEAQLEKSRLLSDRFSAERPKGSFSTLEIQRTEQGDSAMYLCASSPRDRGFRGYGYTFGSGTRLTVV.

This chain joins TRBV7-6 and TRBJ2-5; 7 bases map to TRBD1. With 6 bases clipped from V and 3 bases from J, the junction kept 16 bases outside the gene matches. CDR3 length: 17 amino acids. Germline CDR1 reads SGHVS; CDR2 reads FNYEAQ. CDR3 bases: TGTGCCAGCAGTCTAGGGGCGCTACTAACAGGGGAAGAGACCCAGTACTTC. Protein product: CASSLGALLTGEETQYF.